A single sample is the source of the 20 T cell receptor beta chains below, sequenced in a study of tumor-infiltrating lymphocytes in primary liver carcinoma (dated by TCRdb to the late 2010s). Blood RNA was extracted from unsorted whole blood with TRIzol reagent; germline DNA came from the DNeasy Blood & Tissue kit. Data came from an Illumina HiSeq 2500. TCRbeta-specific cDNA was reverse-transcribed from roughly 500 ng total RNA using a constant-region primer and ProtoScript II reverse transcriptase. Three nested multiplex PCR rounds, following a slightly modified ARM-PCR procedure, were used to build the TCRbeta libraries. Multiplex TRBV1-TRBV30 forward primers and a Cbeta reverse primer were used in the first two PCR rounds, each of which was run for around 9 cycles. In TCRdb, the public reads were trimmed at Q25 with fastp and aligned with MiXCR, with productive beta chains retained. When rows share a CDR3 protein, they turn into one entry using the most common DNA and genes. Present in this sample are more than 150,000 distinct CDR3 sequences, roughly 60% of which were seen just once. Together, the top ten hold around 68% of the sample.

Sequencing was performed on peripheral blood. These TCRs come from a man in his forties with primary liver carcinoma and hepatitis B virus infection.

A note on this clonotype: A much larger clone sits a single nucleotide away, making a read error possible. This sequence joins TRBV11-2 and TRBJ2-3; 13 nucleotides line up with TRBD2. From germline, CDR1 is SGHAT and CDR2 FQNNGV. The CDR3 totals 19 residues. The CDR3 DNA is TGTGCCAGCCGCTTAGAGGGATGGGGACTAGCGGGGATTCCAGATACGCAGTATTTT. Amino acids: CASRLEGWGLAGIPDTQYF.

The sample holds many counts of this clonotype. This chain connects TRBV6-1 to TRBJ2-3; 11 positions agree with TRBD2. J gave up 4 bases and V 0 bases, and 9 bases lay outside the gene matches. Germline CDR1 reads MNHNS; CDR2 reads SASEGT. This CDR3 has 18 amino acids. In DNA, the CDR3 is TGTGCCAGCAGTGAAGCTACTAGCGGGAGTCTTGCCGCAGATACGCAGTATTTT. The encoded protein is CASSEATSGSLAADTQYF.

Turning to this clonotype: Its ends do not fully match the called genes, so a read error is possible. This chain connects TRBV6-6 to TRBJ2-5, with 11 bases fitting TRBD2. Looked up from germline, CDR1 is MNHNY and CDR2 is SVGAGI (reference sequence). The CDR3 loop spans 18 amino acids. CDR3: CASTQTIAGGKYQGTQYF. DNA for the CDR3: TGTGCCAGCACCCAAACAATAGCGGGAGGGAAATACCAAGGGACCCAGTACTTC.

The CDR3 spells CASSLASGLNTEAFF. For the CDR3, the DNA is TGCGCCAGCAGCTTGGCTTCGGGCCTGAACACTGAAGCTTTCTTT. This chain uses TRBV5-1 with TRBJ1-1; D gene uncertain. Germline CDR1 reads SGHRS; CDR2 reads YFSETQ. The V gene lost 0 bases and the J gene lost 0 bases, with 9 bases spanning the gap. This CDR3 is built from 15 residues. Drawing the rest from reference TRBV5-1 and TRBJ1-1, the complete variable domain is KAGVTQTPRYLIKTRGQQVTLSCSPISGHRSVSWYQQTPGQGLQFLFEYFSETQRNKGNFPGRFSGRQFSNSRSEMNVSTLELGDSALYLCASSLASGLNTEAFFGQGTRLTVV.

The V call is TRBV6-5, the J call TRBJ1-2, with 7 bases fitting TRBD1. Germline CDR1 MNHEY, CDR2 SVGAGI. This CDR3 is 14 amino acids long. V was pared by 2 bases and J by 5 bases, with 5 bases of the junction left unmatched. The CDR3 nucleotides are TGTGCCAGCAGTTACGGGGACAGAGAGTATGGCTACACCTTC. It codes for CASSYGDREYGYTF.

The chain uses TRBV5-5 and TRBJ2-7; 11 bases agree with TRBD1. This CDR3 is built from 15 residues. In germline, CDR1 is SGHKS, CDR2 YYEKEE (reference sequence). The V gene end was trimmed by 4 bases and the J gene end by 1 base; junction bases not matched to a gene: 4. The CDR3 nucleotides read TGTGCCAGCAGCACGGGACAGGGGGGGTCCTACGAGCAGTACTTC. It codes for CASSTGQGGSYEQYF.

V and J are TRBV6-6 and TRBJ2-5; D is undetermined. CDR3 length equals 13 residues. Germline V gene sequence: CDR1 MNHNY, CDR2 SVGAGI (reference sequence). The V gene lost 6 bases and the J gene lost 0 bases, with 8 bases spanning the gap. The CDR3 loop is CASRRVNQETQYF. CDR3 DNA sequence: TGTGCCAGCAGACGGGTCAACCAAGAGACCCAGTACTTC.

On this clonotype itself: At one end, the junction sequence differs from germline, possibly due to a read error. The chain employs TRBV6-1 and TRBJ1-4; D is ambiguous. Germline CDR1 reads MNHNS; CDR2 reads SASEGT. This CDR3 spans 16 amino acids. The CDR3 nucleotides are TGTGCCAGCAGTGAAGGGGTGGTCCGCTCTAATGAAAAGCTGCTTTTT. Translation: CASSEGVVRSNEKLLF.

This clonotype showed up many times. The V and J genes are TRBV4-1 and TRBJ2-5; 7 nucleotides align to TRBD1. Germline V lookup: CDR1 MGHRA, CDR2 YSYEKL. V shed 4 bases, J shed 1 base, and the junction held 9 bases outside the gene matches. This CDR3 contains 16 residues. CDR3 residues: CASSLNHGTAQETQYF. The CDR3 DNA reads TGCGCCAGCAGCCTCAACCACGGGACAGCCCAAGAGACCCAGTACTTC.

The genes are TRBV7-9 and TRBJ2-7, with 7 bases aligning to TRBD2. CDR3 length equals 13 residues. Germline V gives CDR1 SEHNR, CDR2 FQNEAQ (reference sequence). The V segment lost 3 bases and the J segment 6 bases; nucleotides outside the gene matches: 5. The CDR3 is CASSFPLALEQYF. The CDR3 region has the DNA TGTGCCAGCAGCTTCCCACTAGCGCTCGAGCAGTACTTC.

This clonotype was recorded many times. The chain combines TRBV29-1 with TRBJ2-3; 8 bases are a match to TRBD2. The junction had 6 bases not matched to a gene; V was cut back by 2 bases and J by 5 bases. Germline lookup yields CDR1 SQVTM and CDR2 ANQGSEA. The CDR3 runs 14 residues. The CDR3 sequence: CSVEPGTRGDTQYF. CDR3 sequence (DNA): TGCAGCGTTGAACCCGGGACTAGAGGAGATACGCAGTATTTT.

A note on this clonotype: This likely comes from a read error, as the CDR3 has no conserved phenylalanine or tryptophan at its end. This chain's CDR3 is CASSEKVGPADGYTI. CDR3 nucleotides: TGTGCCAGCAGTGAAAAGGTGGGGCCAGCCGACGGCTACACCATC. The J gene is TRBJ1-2, the V gene TRBV6-1; D possibly corresponds to TRBD1 (5 bases). CDR3 size: 15 residues. Germline CDR1 and CDR2: MNHNS and SASEGT. With 2 bases removed from V and 8 bases from J, the gap between germline ends came to 18 bases.

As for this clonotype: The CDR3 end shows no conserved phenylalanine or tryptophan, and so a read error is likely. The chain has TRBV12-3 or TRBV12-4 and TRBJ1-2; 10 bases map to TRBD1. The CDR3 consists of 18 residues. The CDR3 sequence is CVSSRGGTGDRANYGYTL. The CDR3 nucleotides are TGTGTCAGCAGCCGCGGGGGGACAGGGGACCGAGCTAACTATGGCTACACCCTC.

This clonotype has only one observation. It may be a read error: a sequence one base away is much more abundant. CDR3 in DNA: TGCAGCCTTGTGCGACAGGGGGTCGGGGAGCAGTACTTC. The encoded protein is CSLVRQGVGEQYF. The chain employs TRBV29-1 and TRBJ2-7, with 9 bases matching TRBD1. Germline trimming cut 8 bases from V and 7 bases from J; bases unmatched to any gene: 12. Germline lookup yields CDR1 SQVTM and CDR2 ANQGSEA. CDR3 length equals 13 residues.

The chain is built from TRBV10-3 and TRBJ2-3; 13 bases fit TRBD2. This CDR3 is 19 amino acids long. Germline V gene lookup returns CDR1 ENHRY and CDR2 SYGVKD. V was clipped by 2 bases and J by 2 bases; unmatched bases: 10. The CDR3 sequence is CAISEGLAGEGDITDTQYF. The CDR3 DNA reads TGTGCCATCAGTGAGGGACTAGCGGGAGAGGGGGACATCACAGATACGCAGTATTTT.

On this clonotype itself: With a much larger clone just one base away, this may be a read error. For the CDR3, the DNA is TGCAGCGTTTCCCTAGACAGTGATGGCGAGCAGTACTTC. Its translation is CSVSLDSDGEQYF. J is TRBJ2-7 and V is TRBV29-1, with D possibly matching TRBD1 (5 bases). Trimming took off 5 bases at V and 6 bases at J, with 17 bases between the two ends. The CDR3 spans 13 residues. Germline loops: CDR1 SQVTM, CDR2 ANQGSEA.

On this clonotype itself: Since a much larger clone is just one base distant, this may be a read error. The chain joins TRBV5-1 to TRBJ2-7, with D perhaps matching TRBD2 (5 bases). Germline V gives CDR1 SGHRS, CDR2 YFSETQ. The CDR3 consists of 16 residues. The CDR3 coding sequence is TGCGCCAGCAGCTTCCTTGAGGGCGGCTTAGGGTACGGGCAGTACTTC. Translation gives CASSFLEGGLGYGQYF.

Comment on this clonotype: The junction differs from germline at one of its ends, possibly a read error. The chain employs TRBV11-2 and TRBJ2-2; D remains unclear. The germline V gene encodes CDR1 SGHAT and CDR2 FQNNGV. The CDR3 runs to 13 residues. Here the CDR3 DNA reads TGTGCCAGTAGCTTAATGAGGCCCGGGGAGCTGTTTTTT. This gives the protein CASSLMRPGELFF.

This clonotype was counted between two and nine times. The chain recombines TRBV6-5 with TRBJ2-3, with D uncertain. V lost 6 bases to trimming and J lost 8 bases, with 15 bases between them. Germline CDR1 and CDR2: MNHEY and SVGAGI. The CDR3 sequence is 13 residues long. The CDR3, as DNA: TGTGCCAGCAGCCCCCTTCCGGTCGGTACGCAGTATTTT. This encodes CASSPLPVGTQYF.

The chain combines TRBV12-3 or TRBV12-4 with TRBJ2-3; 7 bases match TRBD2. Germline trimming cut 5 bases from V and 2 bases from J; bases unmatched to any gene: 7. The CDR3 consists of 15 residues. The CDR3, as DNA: TGTGCCAGCAGTCCCCGGGACTATAACACAGATACGCAGTATTTT. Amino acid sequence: CASSPRDYNTDTQYF.